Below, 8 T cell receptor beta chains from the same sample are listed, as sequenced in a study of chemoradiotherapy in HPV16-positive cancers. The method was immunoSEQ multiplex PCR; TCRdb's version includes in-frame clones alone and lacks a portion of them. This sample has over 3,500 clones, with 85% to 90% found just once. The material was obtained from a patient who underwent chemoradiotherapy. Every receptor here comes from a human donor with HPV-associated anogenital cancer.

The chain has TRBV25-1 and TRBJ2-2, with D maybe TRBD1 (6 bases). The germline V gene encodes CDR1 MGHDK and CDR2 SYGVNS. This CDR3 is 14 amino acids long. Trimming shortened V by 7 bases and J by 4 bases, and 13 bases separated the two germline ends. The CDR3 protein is CASTGGHGTGELFF. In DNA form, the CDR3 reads TGTGCCAGCACTGGGGGACACGGCACCGGGGAGCTGTTTTTT.

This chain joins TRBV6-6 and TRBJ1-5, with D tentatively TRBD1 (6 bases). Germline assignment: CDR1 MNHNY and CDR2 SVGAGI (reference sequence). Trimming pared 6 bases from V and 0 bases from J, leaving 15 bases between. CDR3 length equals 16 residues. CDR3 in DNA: TGTGCCAGCAGCGACAGGCCGGGGAATAGCAATCAGCCCCAGCATTTT. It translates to CASSDRPGNSNQPQHF.

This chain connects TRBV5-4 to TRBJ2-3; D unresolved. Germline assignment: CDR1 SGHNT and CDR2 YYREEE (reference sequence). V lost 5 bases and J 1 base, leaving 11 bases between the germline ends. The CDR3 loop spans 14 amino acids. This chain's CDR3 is CASRLGGGTDTQYF. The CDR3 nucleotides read TGTGCCAGCAGGCTTGGTGGCGGCACAGATACGCAGTATTTT.

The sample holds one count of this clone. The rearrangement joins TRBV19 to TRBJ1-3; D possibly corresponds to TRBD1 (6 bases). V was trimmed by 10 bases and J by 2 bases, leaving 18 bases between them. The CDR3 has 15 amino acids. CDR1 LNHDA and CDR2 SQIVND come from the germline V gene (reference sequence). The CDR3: CATQFRGRTGNTIYF. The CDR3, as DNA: TGTGCCACTCAGTTCAGGGGAAGAACTGGAAACACCATATATTTT.

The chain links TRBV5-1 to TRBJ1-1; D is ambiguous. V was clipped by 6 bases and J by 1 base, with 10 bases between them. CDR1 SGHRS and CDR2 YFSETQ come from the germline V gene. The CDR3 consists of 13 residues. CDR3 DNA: TGCGCCAGCAAAGAGGGCTCGAACACTGAAGCTTTCTTT. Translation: CASKEGSNTEAFF.

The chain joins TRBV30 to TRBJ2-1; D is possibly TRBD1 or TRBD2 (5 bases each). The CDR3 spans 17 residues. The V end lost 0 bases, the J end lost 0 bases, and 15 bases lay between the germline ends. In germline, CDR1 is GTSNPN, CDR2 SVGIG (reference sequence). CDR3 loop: CAWSVYGTASSYNEQFF. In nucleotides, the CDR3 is TGTGCCTGGAGTGTATACGGGACGGCGAGCTCCTACAATGAGCAGTTCTTC.

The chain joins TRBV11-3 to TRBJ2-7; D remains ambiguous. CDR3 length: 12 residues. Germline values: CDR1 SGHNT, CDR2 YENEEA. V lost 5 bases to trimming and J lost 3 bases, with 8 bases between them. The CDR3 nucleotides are TGTGCCAGCAGCGCGGACCTCTACGAGCAGTACTTC. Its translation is CASSADLYEQYF.

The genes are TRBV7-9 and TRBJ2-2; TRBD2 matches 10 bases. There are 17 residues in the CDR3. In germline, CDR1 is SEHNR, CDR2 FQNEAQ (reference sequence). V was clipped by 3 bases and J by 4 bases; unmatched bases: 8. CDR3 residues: CASSLAKASGSTGELFF. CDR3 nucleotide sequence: TGTGCCAGCAGCTTGGCGAAGGCTAGCGGGAGCACCGGGGAGCTGTTTTTT.